The 21 T cell receptor beta chains below were found in one sample sequenced in a study of shared clonotypes between healthy human individuals. Produced via immunoSEQ multiplex PCR; TCRdb's table is partial and in-frame only. The repertoire holds about 2.4 million clones, with 80% to 95% as singletons. Sample: naive CD4+ T cells from PBMCs. The subset here: CD45RA+ positively selected. These receptors originate from a young man in good health. Some clones in this sample may be carry-over from other donors' samples.

This clone showed up just once. V gene TRBV5-1 combines with J gene TRBJ2-2; D unclear. Germline CDR1 is SGHRS and CDR2 is YFSETQ. The CDR3 is 16 residues long. V lost 0 bases to trimming and J lost 1 base, with 10 bases between them. The CDR3 sequence: CASSLGSWRNTGELFF. The CDR3 DNA follows: TGCGCCAGCAGCTTGGGGTCCTGGAGGAACACCGGGGAGCTGTTTTTT.

As for this clone: The sample has other DNA sequences that encode this CDR3 too. The rearrangement links TRBV5-4 to TRBJ2-2; tentatively, D is TRBD1 (6 bases). This CDR3 spans 13 amino acids. CDR1 and CDR2 (germline): SGHNT, YYREEE (reference sequence). Between the trimmed V and J ends, which lost 4 bases and 5 bases, there was a span of 9 bases. CDR3 residues: CASSLDSTGELFF. The CDR3, as DNA: TGTGCCAGCAGCCTGGACAGTACCGGGGAGCTGTTTTTT.

On this clone: Other DNA variants within this sample encode the same CDR3. The chain joins TRBV5-1 to TRBJ2-7; no clear D gene. Germline CDR1 is SGHRS and CDR2 is YFSETQ. V was trimmed by 1 base and J by 0 bases, leaving 5 bases between them. CDR3 length equals 13 residues. CDR3 nucleotide sequence: TGCGCCAGCAGCTTGAGTAGCTCCTACGAGCAGTACTTC. Protein product: CASSLSSSYEQYF.

V gene TRBV11-3 combines with J gene TRBJ2-1; D perhaps matches TRBD2 (5 bases). The CDR3 runs to 15 residues. With 5 bases removed from V and 5 bases from J, the gap between germline ends came to 16 bases. CDR1 and CDR2 (germline): SGHNT, YENEEA. CDR3 sequence: CASSHRENPNNEQFF. The CDR3 bases are TGTGCCAGCAGCCACCGGGAAAACCCTAACAATGAGCAGTTCTTC.

V usage is TRBV19 and J usage is TRBJ2-3; TRBD2 matches 10 bases. This CDR3 region has 16 residues. With 3 bases clipped from V and 0 bases from J, the junction kept 3 bases outside the gene matches. CDR1 is LNHDA, CDR2 SQIVND, per germline (reference sequence). This chain's CDR3 is CASSIGTSVSTDTQYF. CDR3 coding DNA: TGTGCCAGTAGTATCGGGACTAGCGTTAGCACAGATACGCAGTATTTT.

CDR3 sequence (DNA): TGCGCCAGCACACAGGTTACTTCGGGCACTGAAGCTTTCTTT. This translates into CASTQVTSGTEAFF. V gene TRBV5-1 combines with J gene TRBJ1-1; maybe TRBD1 (5 bases). The CDR3 extends over 14 amino acids. The germline V gene has CDR1 SGHRS and CDR2 YFSETQ. Trimming stripped 6 bases from V and 4 bases from J, with 16 bases between.

The rearrangement uses TRBV14 and TRBJ2-1; 10 bases line up with TRBD1. V dropped 4 bases and J dropped 6; count of bases not matched to a gene: 6. CDR3 length: 15 residues. The germline V gene has CDR1 SGHDN and CDR2 FVKESK. The CDR3 sequence: CASSLPGQGFNEQFF. In nucleotides, the CDR3 is TGTGCCAGCAGCCTACCGGGACAGGGGTTCAATGAGCAGTTCTTC.

V gene TRBV28 combines with J gene TRBJ2-7; TRBD2 matches at 10 bases. Unmatched junction bases numbered 9, after V lost 2 bases and J lost 5 bases. Germline CDR1 is MDHEN and CDR2 is SYDVKM. The CDR3 spans 16 residues. The CDR3 loop is CASSLIAGGPPHEQYF. CDR3 in DNA: TGTGCCAGCAGTTTAATAGCGGGAGGACCCCCCCACGAGCAGTACTTC. The full variable domain, rest sourced from reference TRBV28 and TRBJ2-7, is DVKVTQSSRYLVKRTGEKVFLECVQDMDHENMFWYRQDPGLGLRLIYFSYDVKMKEKGDIPEGYSVSREKKERFSLILESASTNQTSMYLCASSLIAGGPPHEQYFGPGTRLTVT.

The rearrangement uses TRBV11-3 and TRBJ2-1, with TRBD2 as a possible D gene (6 bases). Germline V gene data show CDR1 as SGHNT and CDR2 as YENEEA. The CDR3 totals 15 residues. With 5 bases removed from V and 5 bases from J, the gap between germline ends came to 16 bases. The CDR3 DNA sequence: TGTGCCAGCAGCGAAACGGGGGTAGGGAACAATGAGCAGTTCTTC. Protein product: CASSETGVGNNEQFF.

This chain links TRBV18 with TRBJ2-7; no firm D call. V lost 3 bases and J lost 5, with 14 bases in between. Germline CDR1 KGHSH, CDR2 LQKENI. This CDR3 has 14 residues. In DNA, the CDR3 is TGTGCCAGCTCACCCACGCCCCAACCCCACGAGCAGTACTTC. Protein: CASSPTPQPHEQYF.

The chain uses TRBV13 and TRBJ1-5; perhaps TRBD1 as D (6 bases). This CDR3 has 14 residues. Trimming removed 3 bases from V and 6 bases from J, with 12 bases in between. The V gene's germline CDR1 is PRHDT and CDR2 FYEKMQ (reference sequence). CDR3 DNA: TGTGCCAGCAGCTTGGGGGGGGCTAGTCAGCCCCAGCATTTT. This codes for CASSLGGASQPQHF.

In regard to this clone: Other DNA variants within this sample encode the same CDR3. The chain joins TRBV2 to TRBJ1-1, with D unresolved. The CDR3 is made up of 13 amino acids. V lost 4 bases, J lost 2 bases, and 8 bases lay in between. The V gene's germline CDR1 is SNHLY and CDR2 FYNNEI. The CDR3 spells CASSVGINTEAFF. Here the CDR3 DNA reads TGTGCCAGCAGTGTAGGGATCAACACTGAAGCTTTCTTT.

CDR3 DNA: TGTGCCAGCAGTCAGGATGGACGGAACACCGGGGAGCTGTTTTTT. Amino acid sequence: CASSQDGRNTGELFF. This chain joins TRBV7-3 and TRBJ2-2; no clear D. The V gene lost 6 bases and the J gene lost 1 base, with 12 bases spanning the gap. Germline V lookup: CDR1 SGHTA, CDR2 FQGTGA. This CDR3 has 15 amino acids. Full variable domain (remainder filled in from reference TRBV7-3 and TRBJ2-2): GAGVSQTPSNKVTEKGKYVELRCDPISGHTALYWYRQSLGQGPEFLIYFQGTGAADDSGLPNDRFFAVRPEGSVSTLKIQRTERGDSAVYLCASSQDGRNTGELFFGEGSRLTVL.

V and J are TRBV9 and TRBJ2-1; 9 bases line up with TRBD2. V lost 4 bases and J lost 3; bases outside the gene matches: 5. Per germline, CDR1 SGDLS and CDR2 YYNGEE. CDR3 size: 15 residues. CDR3: CASSPASGNYNEQFF. DNA for the CDR3: TGTGCCAGCAGCCCTGCTAGCGGGAACTACAATGAGCAGTTCTTC.

The chain recombines TRBV7-9 with TRBJ2-2; D call uncertain. CDR3 size: 12 residues. V lost 3 bases and J lost 3, with 2 bases in between. Germline V gene sequence: CDR1 SEHNR, CDR2 FQNEAQ (reference sequence). CDR3 DNA: TGTGCCAGCAGCTTCGACACCGGGGAGCTGTTTTTT. This translates into CASSFDTGELFF.

Only one count was recorded for this clone. This chain connects TRBV5-1 to TRBJ2-3, with 7 positions matching TRBD2. This CDR3 is built from 16 residues. Germline CDR1 is SGHRS and CDR2 is YFSETQ. J gave up 4 bases and V 0 bases, and 8 bases lay outside the gene matches. The CDR3: CASSLGPGGGADTQYF. CDR3 nucleotides: TGCGCCAGCAGCTTGGGCCCGGGGGGAGGGGCAGATACGCAGTATTTT.

The J gene is TRBJ1-1, the V gene TRBV18; 9 nucleotides match TRBD1. V shed 1 base and J 7 bases; nucleotides not matched to a gene: 7. This CDR3 comprises 15 residues. The germline CDR1 and CDR2 sequences are KGHSH and LQKENI. CDR3 loop: CASSPLTGGGGEAFF. In nucleotides, the CDR3 is TGTGCCAGCTCACCACTTACAGGGGGCGGAGGTGAAGCTTTCTTT.

This sequence joins TRBV4-3 and TRBJ2-2; D is perhaps TRBD2 (6 bases). The CDR3 has 16 amino acids. V shed 0 bases and J shed 6 bases, with 14 bases lying between them. Germline CDR1 and CDR2: LGHNA and YSLEER. CDR3 nucleotides: TGCGCCAGCAGCCAAGATCTTACGACTAGGCCCGGGGAGCTGTTTTTT. The encoded protein is CASSQDLTTRPGELFF.

The V and J genes are TRBV5-4 and TRBJ1-4; 9 bases agree with TRBD1. Per the germline V gene, CDR1 is SGHNT and CDR2 is YYREEE (reference sequence). J lost 8 bases, V lost 4 bases, and 9 bases had no gene match. CDR3 length equals 15 residues. The CDR3 DNA reads TGTGCCAGCAGCGCCCGACAGGGGGTGGGGGAAAAACTGTTTTTT. Translated, it gives CASSARQGVGEKLFF.

The rearrangement links TRBV11-2 to TRBJ2-5; possible D gene TRBD2, 5 bases. Germline CDR1 SGHAT, CDR2 FQNNGV. This CDR3 region has 15 residues. V was cut by 4 bases and J by 9 bases, with 21 bases left in between. In nucleotides, the CDR3 is TGTGCCAGCAGCTCCAGTGGGAGTGTAAGAGCGGCCCAGTACTTC. Protein: CASSSSGSVRAAQYF. The complete variable domain, with remaining parts taken from reference TRBV11-2 and TRBJ2-5, reads EAGVAQSPRYKIIEKRQSVAFWCNPISGHATLYWYQQILGQGPKLLIQFQNNGVVDDSQLPKDRFSAERLKGVDSTLKIQPAKLEDSAVYLCASSSSGSVRAAQYFGPGTRLLVL.

As to this clone: Other nucleotide sequences in the sample specify the same CDR3. The chain couples TRBV5-1 to TRBJ1-1, with D unclear. The V and J ends lost 0 bases and 0 bases respectively, with 6 bases between them. CDR3 size: 14 residues. CDR1 is SGHRS, CDR2 YFSETQ, per germline. The CDR3 loop reads CASSLGVLNTEAFF. In DNA form, the CDR3 reads TGCGCCAGCAGCTTGGGGGTTCTGAACACTGAAGCTTTCTTT. The variable domain in full, with the rest retrieved from reference TRBV5-1 and TRBJ1-1, is KAGVTQTPRYLIKTRGQQVTLSCSPISGHRSVSWYQQTPGQGLQFLFEYFSETQRNKGNFPGRFSGRQFSNSRSEMNVSTLELGDSALYLCASSLGVLNTEAFFGQGTRLTVV.